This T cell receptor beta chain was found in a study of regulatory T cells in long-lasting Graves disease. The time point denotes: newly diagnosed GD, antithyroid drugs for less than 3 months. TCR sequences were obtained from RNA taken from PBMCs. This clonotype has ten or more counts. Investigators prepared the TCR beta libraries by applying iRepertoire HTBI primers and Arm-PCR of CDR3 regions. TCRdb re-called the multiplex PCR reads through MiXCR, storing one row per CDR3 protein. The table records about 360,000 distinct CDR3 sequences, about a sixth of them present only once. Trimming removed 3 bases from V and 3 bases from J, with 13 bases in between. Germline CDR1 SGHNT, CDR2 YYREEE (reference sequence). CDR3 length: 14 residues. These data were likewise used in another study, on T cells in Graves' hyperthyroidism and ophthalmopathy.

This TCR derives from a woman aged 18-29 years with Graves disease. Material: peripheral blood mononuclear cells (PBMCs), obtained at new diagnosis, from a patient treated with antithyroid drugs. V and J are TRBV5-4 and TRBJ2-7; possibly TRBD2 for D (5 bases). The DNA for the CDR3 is TGTGCCAGCAGCTCGACGGGGATCAACTACGAGCAGTACTTC. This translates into CASSSTGINYEQYF.